The T cell receptor (beta chain) under discussion was sequenced for a study of blood T cell repertoires in COVID-19. Whole-study context: Both acute and convalescent COVID-19 samples were obtained from the United States, Italy and Spain.

Per the germline V gene, CDR1 is SGDLS and CDR2 is YYNGEE. Trimming cost V 0 bases and J 10 bases; bases outside gene matches: 6. The CDR3 is made up of 15 amino acids. The authors' processing: Estimation of nucleated cell counts was performed using reference gene primer amplification. Assay used: immunoSEQ multiplex PCR; TCRdb lists only in-frame clones, some missing. Clone size and the V and J calls come from that table; the DNA yielded D and trimming. Of approximately 270,000 clones detected, roughly 89% appear once; the ten largest clones hold 1.5% to 2%. Clinical history as reported by participants underpinned cohort assignment. What the recovered Cohort 3 donors had was two negative PCRs, clearance, or symptom resolution.

The receptor's source is a woman aged 55-69 years who had recovered from COVID-19. The sample comprised PBMCs or T cells enriched from blood (not recorded which). The chain recombines TRBV9 with TRBJ2-1, with 11 bases aligning to TRBD2. The CDR3 nucleotides are TGTGCCAGCAGCGTAGGTACTAGCGGGGGCCGAGAGCAGTTCTTC. This gives the protein CASSVGTSGGREQFF.